Listed below are T cell receptor beta chains from one sample, sequenced in a study of blood T cell repertoires in COVID-19. Method: immunoSEQ multiplex PCR; TCRdb's copy keeps in-frame clones and lacks some. The data contain a few hundred thousand clones, about nine tenths of them singletons. The sequenced sample was peripheral blood. The receptor set was obtained from a woman aged 45 to 65 with acute or convalescent COVID-19. The CDR3 runs from the conserved cysteine through the conserved F or W. D genes are given only for firm matches. Only part of the rows carry a size: once, few, many, or a class if the clone is expanded.

d_call,clone_size,v_call,j_call,cdr3_nt,cdr3_aa
.,.,TRBV11-2,TRBJ2-7,TGTGCCAGCAGCTTAGATCACAGGGCCTACGAGCAGTACTTC,CASSLDHRAYEQYF
.,.,TRBV27,TRBJ1-2,TGTGCCAGCAGTTTGACAGGAAACTATGGCTACACCTTC,CASSLTGNYGYTF
.,.,TRBV6-2/TRBV6-3,TRBJ1-5,TGTGCCAGCAGTTACTCGTTAAGGGGTGGAAATCAGCCCCAGCATTTT,CASSYSLRGGNQPQHF
.,.,TRBV4-3,TRBJ2-2,TGCGCCAGCAGCCAAGAGATGATAGCGGAGGCCACCGGGGAGCTGTTTTTT,CASSQEMIAEATGELFF
TRBD1,.,TRBV5-4,TRBJ2-2,TGTGCCAGCAGCTTGGGAGGGGGCGGCACCGGGGAGCTGTTTTTT,CASSLGGGGTGELFF
.,.,TRBV7-6,TRBJ1-3,TGTGCCAGCAGCTTAGCGACAGTTACTGGAAACACCATATATTTT,CASSLATVTGNTIYF
.,.,TRBV19,TRBJ2-7,TGTGCCAGTAGTTTCAGGGGGGCCTACGAGCAGTACTTC,CASSFRGAYEQYF
.,.,TRBV19,TRBJ2-4,TGTGCCAGTAGTATAGGAGGCGTAGCCAAAAACATTCAGTACTTC,CASSIGGVAKNIQYF
TRBD1,.,TRBV3-1/TRBV3-2,TRBJ1-1,TGTGCCAGCAGTCACAGGGGAGACACTGAAGCTTTCTTT,CASSHRGDTEAFF
TRBD2,once,TRBV5-1,TRBJ2-5,TGCGCCAGCAGCGAGGGACTAGCGGGAGTGTGGCAAGAGACCCAGTACTTC,CASSEGLAGVWQETQYF
.,few,TRBV5-1,TRBJ1-6,TGCGCCAGCACCGTCGACGGGGGGGAGAATTCACCCCTCCACTTT,CASTVDGGENSPLHF
TRBD1,.,TRBV19,TRBJ2-7,TGTGCCAGTAGTATGGGACAGGGGTACGAGCAGTACTTC,CASSMGQGYEQYF
.,.,TRBV12-5,TRBJ1-1,TGTGCTAGTGGTTTTGGGCTCCCTGAAGCTTTCTTT,CASGFGLPEAFF
TRBD1,.,TRBV19,TRBJ1-2,TGTGCCAGTAGTGACAGGGTCTATGGCTACACCTTC,CASSDRVYGYTF
TRBD2,once,TRBV3-1/TRBV3-2,TRBJ2-7,TGTGCCAGCAGCGAACGCCCGTTACTAGCGGGGGCCTCCTCGGAGCAGTACTTC,CASSERPLLAGASSEQYF
.,.,TRBV28,TRBJ1-1,TGTGCCAGCATCAGGGCGGACAGAGGCACTGAAGCTTTCTTT,CASIRADRGTEAFF
.,.,TRBV7-9,TRBJ1-2,TGTGCCAGCAGCTTAGTTGGAGCTAACTATGGCTACACCTTC,CASSLVGANYGYTF
TRBD1,.,TRBV11-3,TRBJ2-1,TGTGCCAGCAGCTCTCGGACAGGGCCGTGGAATGAGCAGTTCTTC,CASSSRTGPWNEQFF
TRBD2,.,TRBV19,TRBJ2-7,TGTGCCAGTAGTATGGGGGGGACGGACTACGAGCAATACTTC,CASSMGGTDYEQYF
.,few,TRBV5-1,TRBJ2-1,TGCGCCAGCAGCTTCAATGGGGACACGTCCTACAATGAGCAGTTCTTC,CASSFNGDTSYNEQFF
.,.,TRBV7-9,TRBJ1-2,TGTGCCAGCAGCCGGGGTGAGACTAGCGGCTACACCTTC,CASSRGETSGYTF
TRBD2,.,TRBV5-6,TRBJ2-2,TGTGCCAGCAGCCTGGGACTACTGAACACCGGGGAGCTGTTTTTT,CASSLGLLNTGELFF
.,.,TRBV10-3,TRBJ1-2,TGTGCCATCAGTGGCCAGGGTTTGAGCTACACCTTC,CAISGQGLSYTF
TRBD2,.,TRBV7-2,TRBJ2-1,TGTGCCACCAGTCGGCGGGGGGGCAGCTCCTACAATGAGCAGTTCTTC,CATSRRGGSSYNEQFF
.,.,TRBV9,TRBJ1-2,TGTGCCAGCAGCGCGTCAGGAGGCTACACCTTC,CASSASGGYTF
TRBD1,.,TRBV4-1,TRBJ2-7,TGCGCCAGCAGCCACTCACAGGGGGCGGGGGAGCAGTACTTC,CASSHSQGAGEQYF
TRBD1,.,TRBV7-2,TRBJ2-3,TGTGCCAGCAGCCTTCGATCCGGGACAGGGACAGATACGCAGTATTTT,CASSLRSGTGTDTQYF
TRBD2,.,TRBV6-2/TRBV6-3,TRBJ2-6,TGTGCCAGCAGTTACTCGATAGCGGGGGGCCTCTCTGGGGCCAACGTCCTGACTTTC,CASSYSIAGGLSGANVLTF
TRBD2,.,TRBV20-1,TRBJ2-3,TGCATGCGGGGGGGTTTTAGGACGCAGTATTTT,CMRGGFRTQYF
.,.,TRBV4-3,TRBJ1-4,TGCGCCAGCAGCCTATCACTCCAGCGGGCAACTAATGAAAAACTGTTTTTT,CASSLSLQRATNEKLFF
TRBD1,.,TRBV19,TRBJ1-2,TGTGCCACTTGGACAGGGGGAGACACCTTCGCTGGCTACACCTTC,CATWTGGDTFAGYTF
TRBD2,.,TRBV11-2,TRBJ2-7,TGTGCCAGCAGCAAGAGCGGGGGGGAGATTGCCGAGCAGTACTTC,CASSKSGGEIAEQYF
.,.,TRBV7-6,TRBJ2-1,TGTGCCAGCAGCGAGAGACAAGGATCCTACAATGAGCAGTTCTTC,CASSERQGSYNEQFF
TRBD1,.,TRBV6-1,TRBJ2-3,TGTGCCAGCAGTGACCTACAGGGGGCGTCCACAGATACGCAGTATTTT,CASSDLQGASTDTQYF
.,.,TRBV1,TRBJ1-4,TGCACCAGCAGCCTTCCGGGACAGGGGAATGAAAAACTGTTTTTT,CTSSLPGQGNEKLFF
.,.,TRBV25-1,TRBJ1-1,TGTGCCAGCAGTGAATCTGACAGGACTGAAGCTTTCTTT,CASSESDRTEAFF
TRBD2,.,TRBV7-2,TRBJ2-7,TGTGCCAGCAGCTTAGATGGGACTAGCGGGATGATTAGCTCCTACGAGCAGTACTTC,CASSLDGTSGMISSYEQYF
.,.,TRBV19,TRBJ1-5,TGTGCCAGTAGTACCGCGTGGGGCAAGAATCAGCCCCAGCATTTT,CASSTAWGKNQPQHF
.,once,TRBV13,TRBJ1-2,TGTGCCAGCAGCTTAACGGGCGGTGGTGGGGCCCATGGCTACACCTTC,CASSLTGGGGAHGYTF
TRBD1,few,TRBV29-1,TRBJ2-6,TGCAGCGTTGACGTGACAGGGGTTTCTGGGGCCAACGTCCTGACTTTC,CSVDVTGVSGANVLTF
TRBD1,.,TRBV5-6,TRBJ1-2,TGTGCCAGCAGCTTGGGGGACAGGGGAGACTATGGCTACACCTTC,CASSLGDRGDYGYTF
.,.,TRBV3-1/TRBV3-2,TRBJ2-5,TGTGCCAGCAGCCAAGCGGTCTTAGCGGTGACTACCCAGTACTTC,CASSQAVLAVTTQYF